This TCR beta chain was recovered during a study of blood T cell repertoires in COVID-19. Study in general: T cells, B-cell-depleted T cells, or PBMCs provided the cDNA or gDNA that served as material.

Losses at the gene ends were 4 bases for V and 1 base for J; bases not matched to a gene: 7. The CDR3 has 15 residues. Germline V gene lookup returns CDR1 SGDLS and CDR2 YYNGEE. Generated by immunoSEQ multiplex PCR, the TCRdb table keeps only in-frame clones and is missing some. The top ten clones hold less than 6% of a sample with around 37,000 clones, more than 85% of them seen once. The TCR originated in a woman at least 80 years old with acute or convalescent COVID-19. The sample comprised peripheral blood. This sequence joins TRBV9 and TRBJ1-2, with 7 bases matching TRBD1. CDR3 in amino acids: CASSSPDRINYGYTF. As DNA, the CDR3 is TGTGCCAGCAGCTCCCCGGACAGGATTAACTATGGCTACACCTTC.